The 18 T cell receptor beta chains below were found in one sample sequenced in a study of blood T cells in healthy people across ages. A second PCR of roughly 7 to 11 cycles used a sample-barcoded 5' primer and a J-beta primer mix. Using its own MiXCR run on the 5' RACE reads, TCRdb lists one record per CDR3 protein. The table records fewer than 950,000 distinct CDR3 sequences, around 34% of them present only once. Sequencing input: blood. These receptors all come from a man younger than 30 in good health.

The gene calls are TRBV28 and TRBJ2-3; possibly TRBD2 for D (5 bases). Germline values: CDR1 MDHEN, CDR2 SYDVKM. The CDR3 loop spans 17 amino acids. V lost 1 base to trimming and J lost 1 base, with 15 bases between them. The CDR3 loop reads CASSLSVLLEGTDTQYF. In nucleotides, the CDR3 is TGTGCCAGCAGTTTATCCGTGTTGTTGGAGGGCACAGATACGCAGTATTTT.

This clonotype was counted many times. The rearrangement uses TRBV4-1 and TRBJ1-5; a weak D match, TRBD1 (5 bases). This CDR3 region has 14 residues. The V gene's germline CDR1 is MGHRA and CDR2 YSYEKL. Deletions cut 4 bases from V and 1 base from J, with 8 bases between. CDR3 nucleotides: TGCGCCAGCAGCCCCCGACAGAGCAATCAGCCCCAGCATTTT. Its translation: CASSPRQSNQPQHF.

The V gene is TRBV30, the J gene TRBJ2-5; no definite D call. Trimming removed 5 bases from V and 2 bases from J, with 12 bases in between. This CDR3 spans 13 amino acids. CDR1 GTSNPN and CDR2 SVGIG come from the germline V gene (reference sequence). DNA for the CDR3: TGTGCCTGGTTCGACTGGATTCAAGAGACCCAGTACTTC. Translating it yields CAWFDWIQETQYF.

In this sample, this clonotype turned up many times. The rearrangement links TRBV10-3 to TRBJ1-2, with D hard to call. Germline V gene data show CDR1 as ENHRY and CDR2 as SYGVKD. V shed 0 bases and J shed 1 base, with 12 bases lying between them. This CDR3 has 16 amino acids. CDR3 protein: CAISESRQLVNYGYTF. CDR3 DNA: TGTGCCATCAGTGAGTCACGGCAGTTAGTTAACTATGGCTACACCTTC.

Worth noting for this clonotype: Being one base from a much bigger clone, this may be a read error. This chain connects TRBV25-1 to TRBJ2-1; D is unclear. The germline gives CDR1 MGHDK, CDR2 SYGVNS. This CDR3 has 11 amino acids. This CDR3 reads CASSELAERFF. Written as DNA, the CDR3 is TGTGCCAGCAGTGAATTGGCAGAGCGGTTCTTC.

The V gene is TRBV18, the J gene TRBJ2-5, with D perhaps matching TRBD2 (5 bases). CDR1 and CDR2 from the germline V gene are KGHSH and LQKENI. With 3 bases removed from V and 1 base from J, the gap between germline ends came to 12 bases. CDR3 length: 15 residues. In nucleotides, the CDR3 is TGTGCCAGCTCACCCCTACAGCGGCTCCAAGAGACCCAGTACTTC. This translates into CASSPLQRLQETQYF.

The chain combines TRBV20-1 with TRBJ2-1, with 8 bases aligning to TRBD1. CDR3 size: 13 residues. CDR1 and CDR2 (germline): DFQATT, SNEGSKA (reference sequence). The ends lost 5 bases at V and 13 bases at J; junction bases unmatched: 13. The DNA for the CDR3 is TGCAGTGCTGCCCCGGACAGGGAAGAGACCCAGTTCTTC. Its translation: CSAAPDREETQFF.

The chain joins TRBV6-5 to TRBJ2-1, with 14 bases fitting TRBD2. The trim removed 3 bases at V and 0 bases at J, leaving 7 bases unmatched. The CDR3 consists of 19 residues. Germline lookup yields CDR1 MNHEY and CDR2 SVGAGI. The CDR3 DNA reads as TGTGCCAGCAGTTATGGGACTAGCGGGGGCTGGAGCTCCTACAATGAGCAGTTCTTC. Amino acid sequence: CASSYGTSGGWSSYNEQFF.

A single count supports this clonotype. The gene calls are TRBV6-1 and TRBJ2-5; D call uncertain. The CDR3 contains 12 residues. The V end was cut by 0 bases, the J end by 2 bases, with 1 base between. Germline values: CDR1 MNHNS, CDR2 SASEGT. DNA for the CDR3: TGTGCCAGCAGTGAAGCTCAAGAGACCCAGTACTTC. Protein sequence: CASSEAQETQYF.

The chain joins TRBV7-9 to TRBJ1-1; D unresolved. This CDR3 spans 15 amino acids. Trimming stripped 0 bases from V and 1 base from J, with 9 bases between. Per germline, CDR1 SEHNR and CDR2 FQNEAQ (reference sequence). The CDR3, as DNA: TGTGCCAGCAGCTTAGCGCAGATACAGAACACTGAAGCTTTCTTT. Translating gives CASSLAQIQNTEAFF. The variable domain in full, with the rest retrieved from reference TRBV7-9 and TRBJ1-1, is DTGVSQNPRHKITKRGQNVTFRCDPISEHNRLYWYRQTLGQGPEFLTYFQNEAQLEKSRLLSDRFSAERPKGSFSTLEIQRTEQGDSAMYLCASSLAQIQNTEAFFGQGTRLTVV.

As DNA, the CDR3 is TGTGCCAGCAGCGCCTTTGAACTAGCGGCCACAGATACGCAGTATTTT. Encoded protein: CASSAFELAATDTQYF. This chain uses TRBV9 with TRBJ2-3; 8 bases line up with TRBD2. The germline gives CDR1 SGDLS, CDR2 YYNGEE. The length of the CDR3 is 16 residues. Losses at the gene ends were 3 bases for V and 2 bases for J; bases not matched to a gene: 8.

Concerning this clonotype itself: The junction departs from germline at one end; a sequencing error may be responsible. The genes are TRBV15 and TRBJ2-5; 8 bases are a match to TRBD1. Per the germline V gene, CDR1 is LNHNV and CDR2 is YYDKDF (reference sequence). The CDR3 contains 16 residues. The CDR3 region is CVTSRQGTVLQETQYF. CDR3 in DNA: TGTGTCACCAGCAGACAGGGGACAGTTCTACAAGAGACCCAGTACTTC.

This clonotype was observed a few times. V usage is TRBV7-9 and J usage is TRBJ2-3, with D perhaps matching TRBD2 (6 bases). The CDR3 consists of 17 residues. The V and J ends lost 5 bases and 2 bases respectively, with 20 bases between them. Germline V gene sequence: CDR1 SEHNR, CDR2 FQNEAQ (reference sequence). DNA of the CDR3: TGTGCCAGCAGCCCCCCCCGGTTGGGACTGAACACAGATACGCAGTATTTT. This codes for CASSPPRLGLNTDTQYF. Filled out from reference TRBV7-9 and TRBJ2-3, the complete variable domain reads DTGVSQNPRHKITKRGQNVTFRCDPISEHNRLYWYRQTLGQGPEFLTYFQNEAQLEKSRLLSDRFSAERPKGSFSTLEIQRTEQGDSAMYLCASSPPRLGLNTDTQYFGPGTRLTVL.

For this clonotype: This may stem from a read error, because a much larger clone lies one nucleotide away. The V call is TRBV29-1, the J call TRBJ1-2, with TRBD1 as a possible D gene (5 bases). In germline, CDR1 is SQVTM, CDR2 ANQGSEA. This CDR3 is 14 amino acids long. With 6 bases removed from V and 6 bases from J, the gap between germline ends came to 20 bases. CDR3 sequence reads: CSVEGPGGGDGYTF. The CDR3 nucleotides read TGCAGCGTGGAGGGACCGGGGGGTGGCGATGGCTACACCTTC.

This clonotype occurred many times. V gene TRBV29-1 combines with J gene TRBJ2-3; possible D gene TRBD1, 5 bases. V was trimmed by 4 bases and J by 1 base, leaving 9 bases between them. The germline V gene has CDR1 SQVTM and CDR2 ANQGSEA. The CDR3 spans 13 residues. CDR3 DNA sequence: TGCAGCGTTGGGCAGGGTGGCACAGATACGCAGTATTTT. This codes for CSVGQGGTDTQYF.

This rearrangement joins TRBV29-1 to TRBJ1-4; a possible D gene is TRBD1 (6 bases). The CDR3 contains 17 residues. CDR1 is SQVTM, CDR2 ANQGSEA, per germline. The ends were cut back, 5 bases at V and 0 bases at J, with 19 bases in the middle. CDR3 DNA sequence: TGCAGCGTTAGGAGCCCGGACAGAGATCCAACTAATGAAAAACTGTTTTTT. The encoded protein is CSVRSPDRDPTNEKLFF.

The V gene is TRBV5-1, the J gene TRBJ1-6; TRBD1 might be the D (5 bases). The CDR3 covers 17 residues. V shed 4 bases and J shed 0 bases, with 14 bases lying between them. CDR1 and CDR2 from the germline V gene are SGHRS and YFSETQ. The CDR3 region is CASSVGQRSSYNSPLHF. DNA of the CDR3: TGCGCCAGCAGCGTAGGACAAAGAAGCTCCTATAATTCACCCCTCCACTTT.

The rearrangement links TRBV5-1 to TRBJ2-5; possibly TRBD2 for D (6 bases). The CDR3 loop spans 16 amino acids. V was trimmed by 0 bases and J by 2 bases, leaving 14 bases between them. CDR1 is SGHRS and CDR2 is YFSETQ in the germline V gene. The DNA for the CDR3 is TGCGCCAGCAGCTTGGGTTGGCAGGGAGGACAAGAGACCCAGTACTTC. As protein: CASSLGWQGGQETQYF.